This TCR beta chain is from a study of cytomegalovirus exposure and HLA in healthy donors. V lost 2 bases, J lost 7 bases, and 10 bases lay in between. This CDR3 comprises 13 residues. Germline CDR1 is MNHEY and CDR2 is SMNVEV (reference sequence). 13 Jbeta primers and 60 Vbeta primers were used for the PCR. The method was immunoSEQ multiplex PCR; TCRdb's version includes in-frame clones alone and lacks a portion of them. The data hold tens of thousands of clones, with more than 55% observed a single time. This clonotype was obtained from a man in his sixties in good health and CMV-seropositive. The material sequenced was PBMCs. This chain joins TRBV27 and TRBJ2-3; D possibly corresponds to TRBD1 (5 bases). Here the CDR3 reads CASSLGRVNTQYF. The CDR3 DNA is TGTGCCAGCAGTTTAGGCAGGGTGAATACGCAGTATTTT.